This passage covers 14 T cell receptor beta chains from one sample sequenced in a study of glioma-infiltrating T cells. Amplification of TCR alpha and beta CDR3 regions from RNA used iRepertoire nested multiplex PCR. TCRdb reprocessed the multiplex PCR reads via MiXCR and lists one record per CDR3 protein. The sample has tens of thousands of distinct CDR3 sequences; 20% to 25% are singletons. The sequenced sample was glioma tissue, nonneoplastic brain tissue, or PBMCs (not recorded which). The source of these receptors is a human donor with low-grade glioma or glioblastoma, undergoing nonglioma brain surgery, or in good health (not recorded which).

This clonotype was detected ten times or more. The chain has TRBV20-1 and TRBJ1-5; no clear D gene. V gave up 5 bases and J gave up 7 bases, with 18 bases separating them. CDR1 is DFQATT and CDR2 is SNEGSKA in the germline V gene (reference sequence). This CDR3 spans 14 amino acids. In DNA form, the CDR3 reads TGCAGTGCTTCCTCCGGGCCTCCCTCCCAGCCCCAGCATTTT. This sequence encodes CSASSGPPSQPQHF.

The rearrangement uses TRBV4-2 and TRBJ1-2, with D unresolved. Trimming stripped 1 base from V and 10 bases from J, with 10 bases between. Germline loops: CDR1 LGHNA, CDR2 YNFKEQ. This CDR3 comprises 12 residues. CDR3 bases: TGTGCCAGCAGCCAAGCTCTCTATAACTACACCTTC. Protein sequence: CASSQALYNYTF.

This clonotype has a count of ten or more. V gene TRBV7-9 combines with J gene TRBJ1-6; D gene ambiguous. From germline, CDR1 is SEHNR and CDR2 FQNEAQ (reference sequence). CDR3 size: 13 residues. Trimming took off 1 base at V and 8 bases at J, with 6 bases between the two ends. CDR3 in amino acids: CASSLGVDSPLHF. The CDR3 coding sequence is TGTGCCAGCAGCTTAGGAGTGGATTCACCCCTCCACTTT.

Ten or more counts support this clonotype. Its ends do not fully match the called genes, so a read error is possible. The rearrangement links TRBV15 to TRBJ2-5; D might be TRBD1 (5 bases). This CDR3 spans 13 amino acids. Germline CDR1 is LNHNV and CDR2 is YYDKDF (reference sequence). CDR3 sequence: CATSRDISRAALF. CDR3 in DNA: TGTGCCACCAGCAGAGATATTAGCAGGGCTGCCCTCTTC.

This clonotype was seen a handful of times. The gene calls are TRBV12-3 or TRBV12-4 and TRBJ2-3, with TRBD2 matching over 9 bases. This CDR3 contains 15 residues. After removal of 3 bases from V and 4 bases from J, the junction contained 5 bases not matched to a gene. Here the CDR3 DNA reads TGTGCCAGCAGTTTCGGGGCGGGAGGGTCAGATACGCAGTATTTT. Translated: CASSFGAGGSDTQYF.

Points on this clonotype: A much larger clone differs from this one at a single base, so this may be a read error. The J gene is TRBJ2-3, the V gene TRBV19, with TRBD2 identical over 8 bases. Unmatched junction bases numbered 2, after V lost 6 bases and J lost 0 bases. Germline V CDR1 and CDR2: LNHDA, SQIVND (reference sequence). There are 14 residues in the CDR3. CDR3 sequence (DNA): TGTGCCAGTAGGACTAGCGTGAGCACAGATACGCAGTATTTT. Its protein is CASRTSVSTDTQYF.

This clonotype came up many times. CDR3 DNA sequence: TGTGCCAGCAGGGGACAGGGGGGTAATCAGCCCCAGCATTTT. Amino acids: CASRGQGGNQPQHF. The chain couples TRBV6-1 to TRBJ1-5; 11 nucleotides line up with TRBD1. Trimming took 6 bases from V and 4 from J; bases not matched to a gene: 2. Germline V gene data show CDR1 as MNHNS and CDR2 as SASEGT. This CDR3 region has 14 residues.

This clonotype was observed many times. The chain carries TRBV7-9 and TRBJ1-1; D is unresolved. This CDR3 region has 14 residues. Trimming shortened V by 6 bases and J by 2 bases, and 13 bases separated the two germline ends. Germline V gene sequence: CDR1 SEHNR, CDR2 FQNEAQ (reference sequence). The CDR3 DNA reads TGTGCCAGCAGTCTAGAATTGATAAACACTGAAGCTTTCTTT. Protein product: CASSLELINTEAFF.

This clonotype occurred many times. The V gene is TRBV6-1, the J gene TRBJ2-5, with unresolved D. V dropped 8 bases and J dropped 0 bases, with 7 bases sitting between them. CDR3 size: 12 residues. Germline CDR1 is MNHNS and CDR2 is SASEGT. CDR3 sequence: CASGPNQETQYF. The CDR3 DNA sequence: TGTGCCAGCGGGCCAAACCAAGAGACCCAGTACTTC.

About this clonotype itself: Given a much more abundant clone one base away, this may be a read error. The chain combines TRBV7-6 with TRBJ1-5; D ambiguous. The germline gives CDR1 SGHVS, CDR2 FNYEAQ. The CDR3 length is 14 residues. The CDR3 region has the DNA TGTGCCAGCACCCGGGCCGGCGGGGATCAGCCCCAGCGTTTT. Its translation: CASTRAGGDQPQRF.

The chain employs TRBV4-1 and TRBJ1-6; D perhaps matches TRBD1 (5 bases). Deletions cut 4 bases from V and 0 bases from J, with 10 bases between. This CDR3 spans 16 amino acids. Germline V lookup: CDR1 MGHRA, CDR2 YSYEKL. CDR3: CASSRGESSYNSPLHF. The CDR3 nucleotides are TGCGCCAGCAGCCGGGGGGAGAGCTCCTATAATTCACCCCTCCACTTT.

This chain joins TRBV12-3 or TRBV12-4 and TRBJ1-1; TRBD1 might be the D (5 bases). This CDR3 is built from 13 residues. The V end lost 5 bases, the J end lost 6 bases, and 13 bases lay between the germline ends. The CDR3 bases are TGTGCCAGCAGTGTGAGGGGAGAGGCTGAAGCTTTCTTT. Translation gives CASSVRGEAEAFF.

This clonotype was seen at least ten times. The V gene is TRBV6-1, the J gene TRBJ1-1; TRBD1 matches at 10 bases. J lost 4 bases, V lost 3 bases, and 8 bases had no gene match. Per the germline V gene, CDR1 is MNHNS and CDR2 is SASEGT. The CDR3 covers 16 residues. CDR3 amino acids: CASSDMTGGRGTEAFF. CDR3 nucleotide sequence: TGTGCCAGCAGTGATATGACAGGGGGCAGAGGCACTGAAGCTTTCTTT.

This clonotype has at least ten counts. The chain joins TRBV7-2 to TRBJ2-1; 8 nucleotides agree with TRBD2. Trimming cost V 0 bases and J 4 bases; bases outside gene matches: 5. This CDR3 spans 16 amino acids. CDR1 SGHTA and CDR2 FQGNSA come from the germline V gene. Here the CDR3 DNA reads TGTGCCAGCAGCTTAGCAACTAGCGGCTTTTACAATGAGCAGTTCTTC. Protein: CASSLATSGFYNEQFF.